Here is one TCR beta chain with its context. Its antigen is currently unknown. These data come from a study of cytotoxic CD8 clonotypes in ibrutinib-treated CLL. Study in general: Productive templates averaged about 250,000 per sample, and productive rearrangements 94,082. General study findings and limits: At ibrutinib response, clonality increased, and at progression it declined back toward baseline.

Deep sequencing aimed at 1 in 200,000 to 1 in 1 million T cells' resolution. The table came from immunoSEQ multiplex PCR; TCRdb's copy has only in-frame clones and leaves some out. This table has about 30,000 clones, roughly 50% appearing once. The CDR3 totals 14 residues. The ends lost 6 bases at V and 6 bases at J; junction bases unmatched: 6. From germline, CDR1 is LNHDA and CDR2 SQIVND (reference sequence). The V call is TRBV19, the J call TRBJ1-5; 9 bases line up with TRBD1. The sequenced sample was PBMCs, obtained before ibrutinib treatment. The TCR comes from a human donor with chronic lymphocytic leukemia. The CDR3 DNA follows: TGTGCCAGTAGCACAACAGGGGGCCTTCAGCCCCAGCATTTT. Its translation: CASSTTGGLQPQHF.